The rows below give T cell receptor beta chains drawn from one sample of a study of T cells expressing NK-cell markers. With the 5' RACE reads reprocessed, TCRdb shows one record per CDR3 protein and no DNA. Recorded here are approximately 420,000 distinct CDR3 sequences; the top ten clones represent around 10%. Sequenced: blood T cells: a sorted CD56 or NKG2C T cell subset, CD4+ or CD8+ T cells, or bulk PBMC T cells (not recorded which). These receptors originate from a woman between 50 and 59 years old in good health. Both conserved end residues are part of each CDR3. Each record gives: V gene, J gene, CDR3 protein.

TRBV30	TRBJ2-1	CAWSKGGRFEQFF
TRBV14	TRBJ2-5	CASSQDIPGLAGETQYF
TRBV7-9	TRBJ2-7	CASSFPGASYEQYF
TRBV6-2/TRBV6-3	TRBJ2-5	CASSFARAPMETQYF
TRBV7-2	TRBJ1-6	CASSLGVWGTGSPLHF
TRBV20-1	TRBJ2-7	CSARDGGTGWNEQYF
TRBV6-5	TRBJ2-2	CASGGDSGITGELFF
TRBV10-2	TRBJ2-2	CASRGRTITGELFF
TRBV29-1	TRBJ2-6	CSVEGGANVLTF
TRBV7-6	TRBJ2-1	CASSFKREGLYEQFF
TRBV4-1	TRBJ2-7	CASSQNAGSSYEQYF
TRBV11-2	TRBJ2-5	CASSLVVESGETQYF
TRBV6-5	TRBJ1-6	CASSRGGGNKGSPLHF
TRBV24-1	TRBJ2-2	CATSDLEAVNTGELFF
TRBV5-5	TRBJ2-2	CASSWGTLANTGELFF
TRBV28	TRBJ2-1	CASSLSSGLRNEQFF
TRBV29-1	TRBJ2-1	CSVEERVAGAHNEQFF
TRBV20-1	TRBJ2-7	CSATGTGQVGGSYEQYF
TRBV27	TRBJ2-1	CASSPGLAGMNEQFF
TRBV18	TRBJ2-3	CASSPRLAGGGAKYF
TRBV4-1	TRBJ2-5	CASSQPRQGETQYF
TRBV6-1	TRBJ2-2	CASMREGGGELFF
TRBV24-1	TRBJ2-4	CATMESGGNIQYF
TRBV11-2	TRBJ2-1	CASSSRGEQFF
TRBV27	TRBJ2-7	CASSFTPGGYEQYF
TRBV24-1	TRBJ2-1	CATSGGGSGSGDEQFF
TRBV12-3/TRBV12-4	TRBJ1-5	CASSFRGQGVQPQHF
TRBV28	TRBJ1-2	CASSSPVSLGNYGYTF
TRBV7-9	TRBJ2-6	CASSPRTSGPGANVLTF
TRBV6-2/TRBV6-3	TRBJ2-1	CASSIGGWLYNEQFF
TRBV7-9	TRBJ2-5	CASSSLTETQYF
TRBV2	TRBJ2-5	CASSGLAGETQYF
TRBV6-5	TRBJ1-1	CASSSFRGGNTEAFF
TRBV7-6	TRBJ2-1	CASSQGVSAPYNEQFF
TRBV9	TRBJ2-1	CASSLKAAGLYNEQFF
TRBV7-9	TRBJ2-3	CASSPSWTSVDTQYF
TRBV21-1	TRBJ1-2	CASTSGEMGSGYTF
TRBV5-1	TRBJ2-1	CASSLDNVARKGSHNEQFF
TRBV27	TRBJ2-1	CASSSSGVLGEQFF
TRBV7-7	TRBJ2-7	CASSLMGDGNYEQYF
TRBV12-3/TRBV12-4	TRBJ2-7	CASSPLVRTGDYEQYF
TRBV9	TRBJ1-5	CASSEGSGNQPQHF
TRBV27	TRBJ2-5	CASSPIIRTGSETQYF
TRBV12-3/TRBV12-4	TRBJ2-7	CASTLTGTGNSEQYF
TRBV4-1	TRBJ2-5	CASSQVGPAGAGWEETQYF
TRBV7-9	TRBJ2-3	CASDRGQSTDTQYF
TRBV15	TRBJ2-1	CATSREEAGRRNEQFF
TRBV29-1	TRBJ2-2	CSVTRGTGELFF
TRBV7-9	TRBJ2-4	CASSSWGGRSAIQYF
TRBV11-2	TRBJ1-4	CASSEQAKLFF
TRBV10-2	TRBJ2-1	CASSLRGASGLAVYNEQFF
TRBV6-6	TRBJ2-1	CASGTSYEQFF
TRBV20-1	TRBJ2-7	CSASRTRGAYEQYF
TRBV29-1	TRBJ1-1	CSVFGGGGTEAFF
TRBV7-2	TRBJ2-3	CASSLGSGLRADTQYF
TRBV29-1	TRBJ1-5	CSVGGTGFGSGEPQHF
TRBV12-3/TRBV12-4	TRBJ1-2	CASTRGGSPLNYGYTF
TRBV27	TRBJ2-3	CASSSPSPDTQYF
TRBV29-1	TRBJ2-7	CSVRETAYEQYF